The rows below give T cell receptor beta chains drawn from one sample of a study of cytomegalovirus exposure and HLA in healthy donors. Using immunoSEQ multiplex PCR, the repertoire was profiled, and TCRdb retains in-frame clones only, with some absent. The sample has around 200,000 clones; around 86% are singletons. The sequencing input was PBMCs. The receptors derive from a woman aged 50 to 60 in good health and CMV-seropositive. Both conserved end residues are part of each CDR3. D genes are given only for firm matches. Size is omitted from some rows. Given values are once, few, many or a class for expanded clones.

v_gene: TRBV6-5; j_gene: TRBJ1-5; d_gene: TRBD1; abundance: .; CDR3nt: TGTGCCAGCAGGGCTGACAGGGATAGCAATCAGCCCCAGCATTTT; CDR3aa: CASRADRDSNQPQHF
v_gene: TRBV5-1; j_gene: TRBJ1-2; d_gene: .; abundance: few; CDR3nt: TGCGCCAGCAGCTTCGACAGTTCCATCCGTATGTTC; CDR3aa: CASSFDSSIRMF
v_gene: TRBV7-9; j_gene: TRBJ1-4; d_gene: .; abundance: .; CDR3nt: TGTGCCAGCAGCCTTGGAGGAGGAAAACTGTTTTTT; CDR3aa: CASSLGGGKLFF
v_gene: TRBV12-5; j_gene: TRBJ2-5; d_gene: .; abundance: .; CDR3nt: TGTGCTAGTGGTTTGGTCCCGGGACTTCGGGAGACCCAGTACTTC; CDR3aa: CASGLVPGLRETQYF
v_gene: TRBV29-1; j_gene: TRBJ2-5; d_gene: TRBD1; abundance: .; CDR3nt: TGCAGCGTCGATACGGGACAGGGGGCGCGGGAGACCCAGTACTTC; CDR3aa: CSVDTGQGARETQYF
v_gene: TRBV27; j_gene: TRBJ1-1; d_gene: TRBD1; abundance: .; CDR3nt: TGTGCCAGCAGGGCTCTCGGGACAGGGGACACTGAAGCTTTCTTT; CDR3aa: CASRALGTGDTEAFF
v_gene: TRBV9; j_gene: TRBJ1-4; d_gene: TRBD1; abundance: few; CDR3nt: TGTGCCAGCAGCGTCGGACAGGGCGGTGAAAAACTGTTTTTT; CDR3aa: CASSVGQGGEKLFF
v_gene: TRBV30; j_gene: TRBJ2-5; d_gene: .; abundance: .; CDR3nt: TGTGCCTGGACAAGGGGCGACGGGGAGACCCAGTACTTC; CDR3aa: CAWTRGDGETQYF
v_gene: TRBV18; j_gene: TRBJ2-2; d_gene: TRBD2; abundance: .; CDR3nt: TGTGCCAGCTCACCACCTAGCGGGGGAACCGGGGAGCTGTTTTTT; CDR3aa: CASSPPSGGTGELFF
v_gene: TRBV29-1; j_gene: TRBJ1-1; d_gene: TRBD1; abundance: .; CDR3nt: TGCAGCGTTCAGGAACAGGGGCCATCCGAAGCTTTCTTT; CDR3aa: CSVQEQGPSEAFF
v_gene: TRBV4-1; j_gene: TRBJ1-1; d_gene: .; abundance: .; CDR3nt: TGCGTCAGCAGCCAGCCAAGGCGGGGGAACACTGAAGCTTTCTTT; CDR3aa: CVSSQPRRGNTEAFF
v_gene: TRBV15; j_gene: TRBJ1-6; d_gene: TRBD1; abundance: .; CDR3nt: TGTGCCACCAGCAGAGGTCGACAGGGAAATTCACCCCTCCACTTT; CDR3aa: CATSRGRQGNSPLHF
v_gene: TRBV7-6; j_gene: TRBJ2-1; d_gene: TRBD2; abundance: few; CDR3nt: TGTGCCAGCACAGCGGGGGGGATCTACAATGAGCAGTTCTTC; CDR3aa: CASTAGGIYNEQFF
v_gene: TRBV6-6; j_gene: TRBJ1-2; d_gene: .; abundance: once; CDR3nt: TGTGCCAGCAGTTACGGGTCGGGTGGCTACACCTTC; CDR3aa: CASSYGSGGYTF
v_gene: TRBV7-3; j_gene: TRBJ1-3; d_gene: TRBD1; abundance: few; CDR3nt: TGTGCCAGCAGCCTAACAGGGGAGGCTGGAAACACCATATATTTT; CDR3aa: CASSLTGEAGNTIYF
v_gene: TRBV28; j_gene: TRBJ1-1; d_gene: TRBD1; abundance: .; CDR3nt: TGTGCCGGAGGACAGGGGATCTTGAACACTGAAGCTTTCTTT; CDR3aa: CAGGQGILNTEAFF
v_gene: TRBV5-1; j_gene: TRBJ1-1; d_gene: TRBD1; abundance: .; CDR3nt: TGCGCCAGCAGCTGGCTCCCGACAGGGGCCGTGAACACTGAAGCTTTCTTT; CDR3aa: CASSWLPTGAVNTEAFF
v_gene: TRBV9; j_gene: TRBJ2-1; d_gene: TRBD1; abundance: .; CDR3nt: TGTGCCAGCAGCCCAGCCGGGACAGATTACAATGAGCAGTTCTTC; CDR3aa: CASSPAGTDYNEQFF
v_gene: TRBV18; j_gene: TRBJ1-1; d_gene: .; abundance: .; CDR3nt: TGTGCCAGCTCACCACCTAGCGGTCCGGGGAACACTGAAGCTTTCTTT; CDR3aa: CASSPPSGPGNTEAFF
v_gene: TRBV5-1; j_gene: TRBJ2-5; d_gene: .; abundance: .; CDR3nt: TGCGCCAGCAGCTTAGCAGGGAGGTTAAAGACCCAGTACTTC; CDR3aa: CASSLAGRLKTQYF
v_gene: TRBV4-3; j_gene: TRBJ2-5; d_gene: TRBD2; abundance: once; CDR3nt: TGCGCCAGCAGCCGGCAACTAGCGGGGGGGCCTGAGACCCAGTACTTC; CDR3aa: CASSRQLAGGPETQYF
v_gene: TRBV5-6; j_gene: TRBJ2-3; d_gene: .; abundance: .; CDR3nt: TGTGCCAGCAGCTTTCTAGATACGCAGTATTTT; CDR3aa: CASSFLDTQYF
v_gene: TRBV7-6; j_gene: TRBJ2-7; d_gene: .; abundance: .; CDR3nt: TGTGCCAGCAGCTTAAGGGGCAGGGGAGACGAGCAGTACTTC; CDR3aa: CASSLRGRGDEQYF
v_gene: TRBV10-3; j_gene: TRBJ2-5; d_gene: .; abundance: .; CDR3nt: TGTGCCATCAGTGGTATGGGCGGGGCCAAAGAGACCCAGTACTTC; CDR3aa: CAISGMGGAKETQYF
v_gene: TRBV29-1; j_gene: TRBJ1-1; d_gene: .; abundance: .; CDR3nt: TGCAGCGTTGCCCCGGGAGGACAGAGAAACACTGAAGCTTTCTTT; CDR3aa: CSVAPGGQRNTEAFF
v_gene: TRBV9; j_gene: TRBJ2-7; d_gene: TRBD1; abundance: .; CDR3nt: TGTGCCAGCAGCGTAGACGGGACAGGGAATAACGAGCAGTACTTC; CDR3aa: CASSVDGTGNNEQYF
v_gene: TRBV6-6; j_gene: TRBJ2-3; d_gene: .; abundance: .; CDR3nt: TGTGCCAGCAGGCCCCCGACTCCAGGACAAGATACGCAGTATTTT; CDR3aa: CASRPPTPGQDTQYF
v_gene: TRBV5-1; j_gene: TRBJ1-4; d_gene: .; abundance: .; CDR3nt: TGCGCCAGCAGCTTACTATCTACAGGGAGTGAAAAACTGTTTTTT; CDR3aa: CASSLLSTGSEKLFF
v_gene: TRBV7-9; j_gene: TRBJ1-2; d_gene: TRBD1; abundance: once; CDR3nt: TGTGCCAGCAGCTCCATCCGGGACAGTCAGCTTACTTATGGCTACACCTTC; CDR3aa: CASSSIRDSQLTYGYTF
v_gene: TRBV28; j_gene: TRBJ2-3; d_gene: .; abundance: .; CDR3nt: TGTGCCAGCAGCCCCCAGGTTGCAGATACGCAGTATTTT; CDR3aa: CASSPQVADTQYF
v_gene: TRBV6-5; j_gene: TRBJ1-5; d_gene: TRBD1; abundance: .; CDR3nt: TGTGCCAGCAGCATTGACAGGGGAGGCAATCAGCCCCAGCATTTT; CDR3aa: CASSIDRGGNQPQHF
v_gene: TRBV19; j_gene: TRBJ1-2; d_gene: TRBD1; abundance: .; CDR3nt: TGTGCCAGTACGGGACAGGGTATCCATGGCTACACCTTC; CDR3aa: CASTGQGIHGYTF
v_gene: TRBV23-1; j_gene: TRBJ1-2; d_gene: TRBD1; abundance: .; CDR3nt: TGCGCCAGCAGTCACCTGTCCCCCTTGTTGAAGGGGGCCTCTGGCTACACCTTC; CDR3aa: CASSHLSPLLKGASGYTF
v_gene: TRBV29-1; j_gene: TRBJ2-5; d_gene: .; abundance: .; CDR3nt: TGCAGCGTGGAGCTTTTGGCGAGTGTCGGAGAGACCCAGTACTTC; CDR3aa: CSVELLASVGETQYF
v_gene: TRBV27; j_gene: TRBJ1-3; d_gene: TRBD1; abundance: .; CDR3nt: TGTGCCAGCAGTAGAAGGACAGGGGCTGGAAACACCATATATTTT; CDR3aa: CASSRRTGAGNTIYF
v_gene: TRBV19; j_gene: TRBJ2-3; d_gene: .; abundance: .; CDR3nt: TGTGCCAGTAGTTTGACCCCTAGGGACTATACGCAGTATTTT; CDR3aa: CASSLTPRDYTQYF
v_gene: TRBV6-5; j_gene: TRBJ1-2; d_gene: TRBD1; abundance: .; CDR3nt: TGTGCCAGCAGGGCCGGGACAGGGGGGCTCTATGGCTACACCTTC; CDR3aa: CASRAGTGGLYGYTF
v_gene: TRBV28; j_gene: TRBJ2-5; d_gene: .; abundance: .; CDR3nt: TGTGCCAGCAGTTTATCTCCCCCGGAAGAGACCCAGTACTTC; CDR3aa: CASSLSPPEETQYF
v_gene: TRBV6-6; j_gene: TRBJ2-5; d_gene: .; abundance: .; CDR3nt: TGTGCCAGCAGTTACTCGGGAGGGGGGCACGAGACCCAGTACTTC; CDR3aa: CASSYSGGGHETQYF